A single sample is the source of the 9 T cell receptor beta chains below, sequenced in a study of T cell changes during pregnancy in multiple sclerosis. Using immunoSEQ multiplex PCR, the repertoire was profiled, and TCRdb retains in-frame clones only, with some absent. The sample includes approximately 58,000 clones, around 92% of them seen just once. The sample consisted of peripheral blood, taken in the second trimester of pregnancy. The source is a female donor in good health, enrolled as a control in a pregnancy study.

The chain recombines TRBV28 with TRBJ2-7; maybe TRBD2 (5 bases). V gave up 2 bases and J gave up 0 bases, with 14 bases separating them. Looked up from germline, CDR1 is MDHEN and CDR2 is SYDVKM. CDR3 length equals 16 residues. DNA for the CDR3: TGTGCCAGCAGTTTACTTCGGGCAGGAGGCTCCTACGAGCAGTACTTC. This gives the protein CASSLLRAGGSYEQYF.

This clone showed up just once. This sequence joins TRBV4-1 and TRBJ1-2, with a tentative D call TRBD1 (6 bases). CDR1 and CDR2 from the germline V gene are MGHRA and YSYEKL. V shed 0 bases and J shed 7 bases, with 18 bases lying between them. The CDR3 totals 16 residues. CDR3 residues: CASSQDLQGDAAGYTF. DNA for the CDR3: TGCGCCAGCAGCCAAGACCTACAGGGCGATGCGGCTGGCTACACCTTC.

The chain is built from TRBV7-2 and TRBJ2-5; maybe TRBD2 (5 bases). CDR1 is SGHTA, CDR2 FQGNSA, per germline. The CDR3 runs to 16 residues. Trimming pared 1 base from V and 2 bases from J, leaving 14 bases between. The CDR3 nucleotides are TGTGCCAGCAGCTTAGGGCTCCCTAGAGGGCAAGAGACCCAGTACTTC. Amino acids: CASSLGLPRGQETQYF.

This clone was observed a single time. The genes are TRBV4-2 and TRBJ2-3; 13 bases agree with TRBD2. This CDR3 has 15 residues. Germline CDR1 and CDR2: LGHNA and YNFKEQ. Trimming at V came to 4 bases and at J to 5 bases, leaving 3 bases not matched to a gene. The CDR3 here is CASSRLAGGRDTQYF. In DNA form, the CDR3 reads TGTGCCAGCAGCCGACTAGCGGGAGGTAGAGATACGCAGTATTTT.

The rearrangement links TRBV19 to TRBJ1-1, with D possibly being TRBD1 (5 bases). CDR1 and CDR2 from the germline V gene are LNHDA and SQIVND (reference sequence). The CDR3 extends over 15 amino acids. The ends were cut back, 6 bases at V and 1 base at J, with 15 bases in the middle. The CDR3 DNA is TGTGCCAGTAGGACTAGTTCGGGGGGGAACACTGAAGCTTTCTTT. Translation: CASRTSSGGNTEAFF.

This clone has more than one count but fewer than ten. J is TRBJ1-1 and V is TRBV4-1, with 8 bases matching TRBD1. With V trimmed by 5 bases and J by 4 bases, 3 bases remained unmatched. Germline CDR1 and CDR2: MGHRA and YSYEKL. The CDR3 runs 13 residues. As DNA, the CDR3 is TGCGCCAGCAGCGGAGACAGGGGCACTGAAGCTTTCTTT. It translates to CASSGDRGTEAFF.

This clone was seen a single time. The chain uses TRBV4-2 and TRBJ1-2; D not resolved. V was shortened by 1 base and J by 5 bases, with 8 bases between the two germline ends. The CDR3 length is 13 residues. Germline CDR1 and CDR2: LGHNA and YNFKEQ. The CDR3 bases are TGTGCCAGCAGCCAAGGCTTGGAGTATGGCTACACCTTC. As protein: CASSQGLEYGYTF.

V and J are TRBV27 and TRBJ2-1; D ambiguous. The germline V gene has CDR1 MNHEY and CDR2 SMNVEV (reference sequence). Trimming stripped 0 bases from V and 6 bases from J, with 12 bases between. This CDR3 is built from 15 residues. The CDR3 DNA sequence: TGTGCCAGCAGTTTATCGTTCCAGGCGACCAATGAGCAGTTCTTC. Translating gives CASSLSFQATNEQFF.

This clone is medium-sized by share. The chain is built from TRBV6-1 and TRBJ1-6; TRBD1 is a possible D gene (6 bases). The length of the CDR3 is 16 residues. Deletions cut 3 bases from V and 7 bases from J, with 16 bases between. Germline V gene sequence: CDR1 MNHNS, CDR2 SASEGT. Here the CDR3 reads CASSEGTDRPNSPLHF. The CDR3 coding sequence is TGTGCCAGCAGTGAGGGGACGGACAGACCCAATTCACCCCTCCACTTT.